This TCR beta chain was observed in a study of neurological immune-mediated disorders. Using its own MiXCR run on the 5' RACE reads, TCRdb lists one record per CDR3 protein. The sample gives under 50,000 distinct CDR3 sequences, 25% of which show up once; more than 20% is in the top ten. In its sample, this clonotype was seen many times. Trimming stripped 1 base from V and 6 bases from J, with 11 bases between. This CDR3 comprises 14 residues. Germline loops: CDR1 SGHRS, CDR2 YFSETQ. Sequenced sample: PBMCs. The sequence came from a woman in her 70s in good health. The chain recombines TRBV5-1 with TRBJ2-1; D possibly corresponds to TRBD2 (6 bases). The CDR3 DNA reads TGCGCCAGCAGCTTGTCCACTAGCTTCAATGAGCAGTTCTTC. Its protein is CASSLSTSFNEQFF.